This TCR beta chain comes out of a study of CD8 T cells in Susac syndrome. A word on this clonotype: The junction does not match germline at one end; this may be a read error.

Reverse transcription of roughly 0.45 to 1 ug RNA was carried out with random hexamers. Using its own MiXCR run on the immunoSEQ multiplex PCR reads, TCRdb lists one record per CDR3 protein. The sample yields about 250,000 distinct CDR3 sequences, over 85% seen once. Negative isolation yielded the CD8+ and CD4+ T cells, while FACS enriched the TEMRA cells. The CDR3 length is 15 residues. CDR1 is LGHDT and CDR2 is YNNKEL in the germline V gene (reference sequence). The chain joins TRBV3-1 to TRBJ1-5, with 7 positions matching TRBD1. The sequenced sample was CD4+ T cells from PBMCs. The receptor's source is a human donor with multiple sclerosis. The CDR3 loop is CANSQAGGGNQPQHF. The CDR3 DNA sequence: TGTGCCAACAGCCAGGCAGGGGGGGGAAATCAGCCCCAGCATTTT.